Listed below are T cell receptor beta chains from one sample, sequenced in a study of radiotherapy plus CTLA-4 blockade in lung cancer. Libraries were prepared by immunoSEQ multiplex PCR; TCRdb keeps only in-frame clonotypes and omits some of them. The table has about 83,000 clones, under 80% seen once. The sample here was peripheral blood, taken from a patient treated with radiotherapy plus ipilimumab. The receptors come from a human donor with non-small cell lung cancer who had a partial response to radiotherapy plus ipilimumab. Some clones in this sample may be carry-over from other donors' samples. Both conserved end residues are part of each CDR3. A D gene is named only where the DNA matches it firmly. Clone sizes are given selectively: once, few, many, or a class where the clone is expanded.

cdr3_aa: CASSLQQTDTQYF
cdr3_nt: TGTGCCAGCAGTCTACAGCAGACAGATACGCAGTATTTT
v_call: TRBV6-1
j_call: TRBJ2-3
clone_size: -
d_call: -

cdr3_aa: CASSPYTYEQYF
cdr3_nt: TGTGCCAGCAGCCCTTATACCTACGAGCAGTACTTC
v_call: TRBV5-6
j_call: TRBJ2-7
clone_size: -
d_call: -

cdr3_aa: CASRALAGDRYEQYF
cdr3_nt: TGTGCCAGCAGGGCCCTAGCGGGAGATCGGTACGAGCAGTACTTC
v_call: TRBV28
j_call: TRBJ2-7
clone_size: -
d_call: TRBD2

cdr3_aa: CASRMGAGHNSPLHF
cdr3_nt: TGCGCCAGCCGCATGGGGGCAGGGCATAATTCACCCCTCCACTTT
v_call: TRBV4-3
j_call: TRBJ1-6
clone_size: few
d_call: -

cdr3_aa: CASPIGVSTDTQYF
cdr3_nt: TGTGCCAGCCCCATCGGGGTCAGCACAGATACGCAGTATTTT
v_call: TRBV7-3
j_call: TRBJ2-3
clone_size: -
d_call: -

cdr3_aa: CASALDSGVNYGYTF
cdr3_nt: TGTGCCAGCGCCTTGGATTCAGGCGTTAACTATGGCTACACCTTC
v_call: TRBV6-4
j_call: TRBJ1-2
clone_size: -
d_call: -

cdr3_aa: CSVRTGQAGELFF
cdr3_nt: TGCAGCGTCCGGACAGGGCAGGCCGGGGAGCTGTTTTTT
v_call: TRBV29-1
j_call: TRBJ2-2
clone_size: -
d_call: TRBD1

cdr3_aa: CASRSDSVLMNTGELFF
cdr3_nt: TGTGCCAGCAGGTCGGACAGCGTATTGATGAACACCGGGGAGCTGTTTTTT
v_call: TRBV28
j_call: TRBJ2-2
clone_size: -
d_call: -

cdr3_aa: CATSGDRRGYTF
cdr3_nt: TGTGCCACCAGCGGGGACAGACGAGGCTACACCTTC
v_call: TRBV15
j_call: TRBJ1-2
clone_size: -
d_call: TRBD1

cdr3_aa: CASSSDTFFSGSTDTQYF
cdr3_nt: TGTGCCAGCAGCTCAGACACGTTTTTTAGCGGGAGTACGGATACGCAGTATTTT
v_call: TRBV7-8
j_call: TRBJ2-3
clone_size: -
d_call: TRBD2

cdr3_aa: CASSPTSPRGSDTQYF
cdr3_nt: TGTGCCAGCAGCCCGACTAGTCCCAGGGGGTCAGATACGCAGTATTTT
v_call: TRBV7-3
j_call: TRBJ2-3
clone_size: -
d_call: -

cdr3_aa: CASSPSAVGAPYNEQFF
cdr3_nt: TGTGCCAGCAGCCCCTCCGCTGTTGGGGCCCCTTACAATGAGCAGTTCTTC
v_call: TRBV5-4
j_call: TRBJ2-1
clone_size: -
d_call: -

cdr3_aa: CASSLNVDRTSGYGYTF
cdr3_nt: TGTGCCAGCTCACTTAATGTGGACAGGACCTCTGGCTATGGCTACACCTTC
v_call: TRBV18
j_call: TRBJ1-2
clone_size: -
d_call: TRBD1

cdr3_aa: CATAGDSPTGEQYF
cdr3_nt: TGTGCCACGGCTGGGGACAGTCCGACGGGGGAGCAGTACTTC
v_call: TRBV19
j_call: TRBJ2-7
clone_size: -
d_call: TRBD1

cdr3_aa: CASSLPRGLAGPAGEQYF
cdr3_nt: TGTGCCAGCAGCCTACCTCGGGGACTAGCGGGGCCGGCGGGGGAGCAGTACTTC
v_call: TRBV14
j_call: TRBJ2-7
clone_size: -
d_call: TRBD2

cdr3_aa: CASSYGESEQYF
cdr3_nt: TGTGCCAGCAGTTACGGAGAATCCGAGCAGTACTTC
v_call: TRBV6-5
j_call: TRBJ2-7
clone_size: -
d_call: -

cdr3_aa: CASAFGPPNTGELFF
cdr3_nt: TGCGCCAGCGCCTTTGGGCCCCCGAACACCGGGGAGCTGTTTTTT
v_call: TRBV10-2
j_call: TRBJ2-2
clone_size: -
d_call: -

cdr3_aa: CASRASGSYEQYF
cdr3_nt: TGCGCCAGCAGGGCAAGCGGCTCCTACGAGCAGTACTTC
v_call: TRBV10-1
j_call: TRBJ2-7
clone_size: -
d_call: -

cdr3_aa: CASRTGWNTEAFF
cdr3_nt: TGTGCCAGTAGGACAGGGTGGAACACTGAAGCTTTCTTT
v_call: TRBV19
j_call: TRBJ1-1
clone_size: -
d_call: TRBD1

cdr3_aa: CASRPPDGGARSGTQYF
cdr3_nt: TGTGCCAGCAGGCCGCCGGACGGGGGGGCCCGATCGGGGACCCAGTACTTC
v_call: TRBV28
j_call: TRBJ2-5
clone_size: -
d_call: TRBD2

cdr3_aa: CASSLTGLAGVLSGEQFF
cdr3_nt: TGTGCCAGCAGTTTAACCGGACTAGCGGGAGTTCTATCGGGTGAGCAGTTCTTC
v_call: TRBV27
j_call: TRBJ2-1
clone_size: -
d_call: TRBD2

cdr3_aa: CASSDWSYEQYF
cdr3_nt: TGTGCCAGCAGTGACTGGAGCTACGAGCAGTACTTC
v_call: TRBV6-6
j_call: TRBJ2-7
clone_size: -
d_call: -

cdr3_aa: CASSSGGFQETQYF
cdr3_nt: TGTGCCAGCAGCTCTGGCGGCTTTCAAGAGACCCAGTACTTC
v_call: TRBV7-2
j_call: TRBJ2-5
clone_size: -
d_call: -

cdr3_aa: CASSFLQSLLTYEQYF
cdr3_nt: TGTGCCAGCAGTTTTCTCCAATCACTCTTAACCTACGAGCAGTACTTC
v_call: TRBV28
j_call: TRBJ2-7
clone_size: -
d_call: -

cdr3_aa: CASSPTGQGRNSPLHF
cdr3_nt: TGTGCCAGCTCACCCACGGGACAGGGGAGAAATTCACCCCTCCACTTT
v_call: TRBV18
j_call: TRBJ1-6
clone_size: -
d_call: TRBD1